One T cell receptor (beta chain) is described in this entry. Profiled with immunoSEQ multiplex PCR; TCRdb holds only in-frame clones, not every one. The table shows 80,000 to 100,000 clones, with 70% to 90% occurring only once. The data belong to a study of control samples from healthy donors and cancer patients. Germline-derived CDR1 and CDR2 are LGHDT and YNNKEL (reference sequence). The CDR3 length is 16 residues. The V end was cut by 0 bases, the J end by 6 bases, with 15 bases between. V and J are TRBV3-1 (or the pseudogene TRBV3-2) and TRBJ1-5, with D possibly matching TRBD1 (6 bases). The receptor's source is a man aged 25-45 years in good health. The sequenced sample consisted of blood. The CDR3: CASSQDGGPLSQPQHF. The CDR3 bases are TGTGCCAGCAGCCAAGATGGGGGGCCTCTTAGTCAGCCCCAGCATTTT.